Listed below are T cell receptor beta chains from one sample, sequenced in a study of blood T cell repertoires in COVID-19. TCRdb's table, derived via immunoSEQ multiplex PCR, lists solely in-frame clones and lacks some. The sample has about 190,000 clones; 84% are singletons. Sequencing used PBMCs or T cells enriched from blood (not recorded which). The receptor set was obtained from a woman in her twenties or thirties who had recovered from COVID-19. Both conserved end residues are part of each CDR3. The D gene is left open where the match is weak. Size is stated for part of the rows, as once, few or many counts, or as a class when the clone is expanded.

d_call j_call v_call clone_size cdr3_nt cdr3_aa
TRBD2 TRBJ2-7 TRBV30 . TGTGCCTGGAGTGCCCAGCGGGGCTACGAGCAGTACTTC CAWSAQRGYEQYF
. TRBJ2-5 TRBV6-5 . TGTGCCAGCACGTCTGTAAGCCCGTGGGAGACCCAGTACTTC CASTSVSPWETQYF
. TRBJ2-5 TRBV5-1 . TGCGCCAGCAGCACCCCGAGGGGAGGAGGTGAGACCCAGTACTTC CASSTPRGGGETQYF
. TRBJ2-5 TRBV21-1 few TGTGCCAGCAGCAATCCGGGGGGAGGGAAAATGAAAGAGACCCAGTACTTC CASSNPGGGKMKETQYF
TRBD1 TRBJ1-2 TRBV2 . TGTGCCAGCAGTGAAGGGGAGGGACAGGGTGTCGATGGCTACACCTTC CASSEGEGQGVDGYTF
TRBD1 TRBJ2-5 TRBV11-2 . TGTGCCAGCAGTAACCCGGGACAGGGAGAAGAGACCCAGTACTTC CASSNPGQGEETQYF
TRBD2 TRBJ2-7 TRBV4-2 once TGTGCCAGCAGCCAAGCTCTGGCTAGCGGTTCCTACGAGCAGTACTTC CASSQALASGSYEQYF
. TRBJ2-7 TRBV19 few TGTGCCAGTAGTATAGGAGGAGGGACGTACGAGCAGTACTTC CASSIGGGTYEQYF
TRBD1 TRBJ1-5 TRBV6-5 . TGTGCCAGCAGGATGGGACAGGGGTGGGCTCAGCCCCAGCATTTT CASRMGQGWAQPQHF
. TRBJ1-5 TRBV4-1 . TGCGCCAGCAGCCAAGAGGGCCAGCAGCCCCAGCATTTT CASSQEGQQPQHF
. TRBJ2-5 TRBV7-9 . TGTGCCAGCAGCTTAGGGCTTGGCGGGGTGGAGACCCAGTACTTC CASSLGLGGVETQYF
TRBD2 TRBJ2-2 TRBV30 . TGTGCCTATCTAGCGGGGTCGAACACCGGGGAGCTGTTTTTT CAYLAGSNTGELFF
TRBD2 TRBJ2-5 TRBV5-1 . TGCGCCAGCAGCTTGGGGGGACTAGCGGGACAAGAGACCCAGTACTTC CASSLGGLAGQETQYF
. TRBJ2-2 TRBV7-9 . TGTGCCAGCAGCTTTTATGGGACACCCAAATGGAACACCGGGGAGCTGTTTTTT CASSFYGTPKWNTGELFF
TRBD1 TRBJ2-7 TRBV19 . TGTGCCAGTAGTATAGGCGGGACAGGTCCCTACGAGCAGTACTTC CASSIGGTGPYEQYF
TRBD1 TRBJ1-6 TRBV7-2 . TGTGCCAGCAGCTCGTCCGGGACAGGGGTTTCCCCCCTCCACTTT CASSSSGTGVSPLHF
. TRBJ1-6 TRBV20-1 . TGCAGTGCTAGTTTAGGAGATTCAAATTCACCCCTCCACTTT CSASLGDSNSPLHF
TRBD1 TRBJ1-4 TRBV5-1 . TGCGCCAGCAGCCCGGGACAGCCGAATGAAAAACTGTTTTTT CASSPGQPNEKLFF
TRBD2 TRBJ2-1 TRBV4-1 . TGCGCCAGCAGCCGGACTAGCGGGGGAGGGGTGAATGAGCAGTTCTTC CASSRTSGGGVNEQFF
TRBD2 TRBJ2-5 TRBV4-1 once TGCGCCAGCAGCCCGGGACTAGCGGGAGATCAAGAGACCCAGTACTTC CASSPGLAGDQETQYF
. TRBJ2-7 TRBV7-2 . TGTGCCAGCAGCTCTCTAGGGGGTGACGAGCAGTACTTC CASSSLGGDEQYF
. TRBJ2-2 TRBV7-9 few TGTGCCAGCAGCTTAGAGGAGGTCGGGGAGCTGTTTTTT CASSLEEVGELFF
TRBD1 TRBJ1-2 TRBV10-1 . TGCGCCAGCCCCCCGCCCCGACAGGGGCCTATCTATGGCTACACCTTC CASPPPRQGPIYGYTF
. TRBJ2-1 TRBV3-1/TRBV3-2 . TGTGCCAGCAGACGATCGTCGAGCAATGAGCAGTTCTTC CASRRSSSNEQFF
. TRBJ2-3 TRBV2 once TGTGCCAGCAGTGAATGGAGTCTTACTAGCACAGATACGCAGTATTTT CASSEWSLTSTDTQYF
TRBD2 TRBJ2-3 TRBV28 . TGTGCCAGCAGGGTGGGAGGGCCGAGGAGCACAGATACGCAGTATTTT CASRVGGPRSTDTQYF
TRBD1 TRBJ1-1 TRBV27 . TGTGCCAGCAGTTATGGGACAGGGAGTTCTGAAGCTTTCTTT CASSYGTGSSEAFF
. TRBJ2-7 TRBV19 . TGTGCCAGTAGTCCTTGGAGGGCCGCCTACGAGCAGTACTTC CASSPWRAAYEQYF
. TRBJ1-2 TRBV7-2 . TGTGCCAGCAGCTCCCCCTTTGGGGAGGGGCATGGCTACACCTTC CASSSPFGEGHGYTF
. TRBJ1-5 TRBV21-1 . TGTGCCAGCGCACCGGGACAGGTCAATCAGCCCCAGCATTTT CASAPGQVNQPQHF
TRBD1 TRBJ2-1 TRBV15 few TGTGCCACCAGCAGACCGACAGGGGGCATTGAGCAGTTCTTC CATSRPTGGIEQFF
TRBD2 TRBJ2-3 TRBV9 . TGTGCCAGCCAATTAGCGGGAGATACAGATACGCAGTATTTT CASQLAGDTDTQYF
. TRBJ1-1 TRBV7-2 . TGTGCCAGCAGCTTAAACGTTCTAGAGCAAGCTTTCTTT CASSLNVLEQAFF
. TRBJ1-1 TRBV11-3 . TGTGCCAGCAGTATCACGGTGAAAAACACTGAAGCTTTCTTT CASSITVKNTEAFF
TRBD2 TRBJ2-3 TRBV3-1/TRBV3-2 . TGTGCCAGCAGCCCCAATCGACTAGCGGGAGGGATAGATACGCAGTATTTT CASSPNRLAGGIDTQYF
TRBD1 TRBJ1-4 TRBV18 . TGTGCCAGCTCACTATGGACAGGGAAAAATGAAAAACTGTTTTTT CASSLWTGKNEKLFF
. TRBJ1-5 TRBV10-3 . TGTGCCATCAGTGAGTCGTTGAACAGGGACAATCAGCCCCAGCATTTT CAISESLNRDNQPQHF
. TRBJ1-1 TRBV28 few TGTGCCAGCAGTTTAGGGGGGGGAAACACTGAAGCTTTCTTT CASSLGGGNTEAFF